One sample yielded the 8 T cell receptor beta chains listed below, sequenced in a study of identical twins. Via MiXCR, TCRdb re-called the 5' RACE reads, giving one row per CDR3 protein. The profile covers approximately 240,000 distinct CDR3 sequences, with about an eighth appearing a single time and 8.8% taken by the ten largest. Sequenced: memory (CD45RO+) T cells sorted from blood. These receptors came from a woman between 18 and 29 years old in good health.

The chain joins TRBV7-2 to TRBJ2-7, with 8 positions matching TRBD2. The V gene end was trimmed by 5 bases and the J gene end by 1 base; junction bases not matched to a gene: 7. The CDR3 runs to 15 residues. Germline-derived CDR1 and CDR2 are SGHTA and FQGNSA. CDR3 loop: CASSRPGLASYEQYF. The CDR3 DNA sequence: TGTGCCAGCAGCCGCCCTGGACTAGCTTCCTACGAGCAGTACTTC.

In this sample, this clonotype turned up many times. This chain uses TRBV10-1 with TRBJ2-1, with D tentatively TRBD2 (5 bases). This CDR3 is 13 amino acids long. CDR1 WNHNN and CDR2 SYGVQD come from the germline V gene (reference sequence). V shed 5 bases and J shed 6 bases, with 11 bases lying between them. The chain's CDR3 is CASSPLGINEQFF. CDR3 nucleotide sequence: TGCGCCAGCAGTCCCCTCGGGATCAATGAGCAGTTCTTC.

J is TRBJ1-1 and V is TRBV11-3, with D uncertain. There are 12 residues in the CDR3. Germline-derived CDR1 and CDR2 are SGHNT and YENEEA. Trimming left V 6 bases short and J 7 bases short, with 12 bases between. For the CDR3, the DNA is TGTGCCAGCAGTTCAATTTACGGTGAAGCTTTCTTT. As protein: CASSSIYGEAFF.

In its sample, this clonotype was seen a few times. The chain links TRBV5-5 to TRBJ2-4; D gene uncertain. CDR3 length: 14 amino acids. Germline loops: CDR1 SGHKS, CDR2 YYEKEE (reference sequence). Trimming stripped 4 bases from V and 0 bases from J, with 8 bases between. CDR3 in amino acids: CASSPAGAKNIQYF. The DNA of the CDR3 is TGTGCCAGCAGCCCTGCCGGAGCCAAAAACATTCAGTACTTC.

The CDR3: CASSLERQGDTQYF. The CDR3 DNA reads TGTGCCAGCAGCTTGGAGCGACAGGGTGATACGCAGTATTTT. The V call is TRBV5-4, the J call TRBJ2-3, with 7 bases that match TRBD1. The CDR3 is 14 residues long. CDR1 and CDR2 (germline): SGHNT, YYREEE (reference sequence). The J segment lost 6 bases and the V segment lost 0 bases, leaving 4 bases of the junction unmatched.

In this sample, this clonotype turned up a few times. The V gene is TRBV10-3, the J gene TRBJ1-1; D is possibly TRBD1 (5 bases). Germline CDR1 is ENHRY and CDR2 is SYGVKD. The CDR3 extends over 14 amino acids. The V end was cut by 4 bases, the J end by 1 base, with 10 bases between. The CDR3 coding sequence is TGTGCCATCAGTGCGGACATACGGAACACTGAAGCTTTCTTT. This codes for CAISADIRNTEAFF.

This clonotype occurred a few times. This chain joins TRBV12-3 or TRBV12-4 and TRBJ1-4, with unresolved D. Trimming stripped 7 bases from V and 7 bases from J, with 13 bases between. The CDR3 consists of 13 residues. This CDR3 is CASKWSWSEKLFF. The CDR3 bases are TGTGCCAGCAAATGGTCTTGGAGTGAAAAACTGTTTTTT.

This rearrangement joins TRBV6-1 to TRBJ2-2; a possible D gene is TRBD1 (6 bases). Germline CDR1 is MNHNS and CDR2 is SASEGT. This CDR3 region has 13 residues. Deletions cut 6 bases from V and 4 bases from J, with 9 bases between. DNA of the CDR3: TGTGCCAGCAGAAGGACAGCCACCGGGGAGCTGTTTTTT. It translates to CASRRTATGELFF.